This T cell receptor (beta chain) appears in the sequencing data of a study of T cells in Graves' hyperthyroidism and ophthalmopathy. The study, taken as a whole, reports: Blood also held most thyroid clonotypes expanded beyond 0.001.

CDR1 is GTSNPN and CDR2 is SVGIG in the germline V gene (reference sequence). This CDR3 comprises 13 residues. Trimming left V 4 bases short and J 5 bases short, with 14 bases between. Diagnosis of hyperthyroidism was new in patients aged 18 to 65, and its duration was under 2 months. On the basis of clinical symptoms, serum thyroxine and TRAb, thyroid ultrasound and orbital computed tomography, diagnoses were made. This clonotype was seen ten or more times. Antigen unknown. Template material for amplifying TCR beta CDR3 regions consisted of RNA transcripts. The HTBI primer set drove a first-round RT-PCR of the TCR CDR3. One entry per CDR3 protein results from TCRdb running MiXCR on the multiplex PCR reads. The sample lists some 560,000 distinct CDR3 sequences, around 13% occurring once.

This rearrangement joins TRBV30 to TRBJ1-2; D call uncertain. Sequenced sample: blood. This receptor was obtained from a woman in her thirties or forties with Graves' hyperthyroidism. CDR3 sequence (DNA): TGTGCCTGGATTACCTTCGGAGGGTATGGCTACACCTTC. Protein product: CAWITFGGYGYTF. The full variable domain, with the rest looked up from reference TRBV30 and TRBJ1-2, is SQTIHQWPATLVQPVGSPLSLECTVEGTSNPNLYWYRQAAGRGLQLLFYSVGIGQISSEVPQNLSASRPQDRQFILSSKKLLLSDSGFYLCAWITFGGYGYTFGSGTRLTVV.